This T cell receptor (beta chain) was sequenced in a study of blood T cell repertoires in COVID-19. At the level of the study: Researchers got acute and convalescent COVID-19 samples from the United States, Italy and Spain.

Regarding this clone: An end of the junction does not agree with germline; a read error may underlie this.

Each participant's cohort was designated according to participant-reported clinical history. This table comes from immunoSEQ multiplex PCR, and its TCRdb copy is limited to in-frame clones, with some not included. This table holds over 150,000 clones, around 83% found once. This CDR3 region has 12 residues. CDR1 is SGHNT and CDR2 is YENEEA in the germline V gene. Sequenced material: PBMCs or T cells enriched from blood (not recorded which). This chain joins TRBV11-3 and TRBJ2-1; D gene ambiguous. This receptor was identified in a man aged 40-49 years who had recovered from COVID-19. CDR3 coding DNA: TGTGCCAGCAGCATCACTTTGCCGGAGCAAATCTTC. The encoded protein is CASSITLPEQIF.